This passage covers 4 T cell receptor beta chains from one sample sequenced in a study of CD4 and CD8 cells across lung adenocarcinoma regions (dated by TCRdb to 2016 to 2019). Library preparation used PCR. Reads for this sample came from a HiSeq X Ten. The public reads were quality trimmed at Q25 with fastp and then assembled into clones with MiXCR by TCRdb, keeping productive beta chains. All rows with the same CDR3 protein become a single entry with the most common DNA and genes. Present in this sample are 6,500 to 8,500 distinct CDR3 sequences, around 60% of which were seen just once. The ten largest clones take up roughly a quarter of the sample. The specimen was CD4+ T cells from the center of a lung tumor. Sample cell subset or site, as interpreted from the label and publication: tumor center region. The origin of the receptors is a female donor with lung adenocarcinoma. The CD4 and CD8 labels of this study may be unreliable.

About this clonotype: Relative to the germline gene, one junction end is altered; a read error may explain this. The chain uses TRBV6-5 and TRBJ2-5; 7 nucleotides agree with TRBD2. From germline, CDR1 is MNHEY and CDR2 SVGAGI. The CDR3 extends over 20 amino acids. CDR3 DNA sequence: TGTGCCAGCAGTTACGGGGGGGTGGGGCCCGGGCGGTGGGGCCAAGAGACGCAGTACTTC. Its protein product is CASSYGGVGPGRWGQETQYF.

V and J are TRBV27 and TRBJ2-2; 10 bases line up with TRBD2. The CDR3 is 15 residues long. After removal of 6 bases from V and 4 bases from J, the junction contained 5 bases not matched to a gene. CDR1 and CDR2 from the germline V gene are MNHEY and SMNVEV (reference sequence). The CDR3 nucleotides are TGTGCCAGCAGGCAGACTAGCGGGTTCACCGGGGAGCTGTTTTTT. It is translated as CASRQTSGFTGELFF.

Comment on this clonotype: One end of the junction varies from germline; a read error may be responsible. The genes are TRBV6-1 and TRBJ2-3; the D is unclear. CDR1 is MNHNS, CDR2 SASEGT, per germline. The CDR3 covers 11 residues. The CDR3 sequence is CASKDQDTQYF. The CDR3 nucleotides are TGTGCCAGCAAGGACCAAGATACCCAGTACTTT.

CDR3 sequence: CASSEGYRVGNEQFF. In DNA, the CDR3 is TGTGCCAGCAGTGAAGGGTACAGGGTGGGCAATGAGCAGTTCTTC. The rearrangement uses TRBV6-1 and TRBJ2-1, with D tentatively TRBD1 (6 bases). The CDR3 length is 15 residues. With 1 base removed from V and 6 bases from J, the gap between germline ends came to 13 bases. Germline CDR1 and CDR2: MNHNS and SASEGT.